The entry below gives a single T cell receptor beta chain sequence along with its context. The authors' processing: Amplification of reference gene primers was used by the study to estimate nucleated cell counts. TCRdb's copy holds only in-frame clones and misses some; the assay was immunoSEQ multiplex PCR. V and J calls and clone size are those listed in that table; D and trimming were worked out from the DNA. The sample includes 90,000 or so clones, roughly nine tenths of them seen just once. V shed 5 bases and J 0 bases; nucleotides not matched to a gene: 10. The CDR3 runs 17 residues. This sample is part of a study of blood T cell repertoires in COVID-19. Overall study context: The samples span acute and convalescent COVID-19 from the United States, Italy and Spain. Sample material is recorded as cDNA or gDNA derived from T cells, B-cell-depleted T cells, or PBMCs.

The receptor's source is a woman aged 80 or over with active COVID-19. Sequences were obtained from peripheral blood. The V call is TRBV6-7, the J call TRBJ1-5; TRBD1 aligns across 7 bases. TRBV6-7 is an open reading frame, and its role is uncertain. This CDR3 is CASSHRGTDNSNQPQHF. CDR3 in DNA: TGTGCCAGCAGTCACAGAGGGACAGACAATAGCAATCAGCCCCAGCATTTT.